The sequence of this T cell receptor beta chain was determined in a study of circulating and synovial CD4+ cells in juvenile arthritis. CDR1 is LNHDA, CDR2 SQIVND, per germline (reference sequence). The CDR3 is 12 residues long. V lost 8 bases, J lost 8 bases, and 2 bases stayed unmatched. The assay was immunoSEQ multiplex PCR, and TCRdb's table has in-frame clones only and misses some. Among 35,000 or so clones listed, nearly 95% were seen once. This clonotype originated in a human donor with juvenile idiopathic arthritis. This sequence joins TRBV19 and TRBJ2-2; 10 bases agree with TRBD2. The material sequenced was CD4+ T cells from blood. CDR3 protein: CASRTSGGELFF. CDR3 bases: TGTGCCAGTCGGACTAGCGGTGGGGAGCTGTTTTTT.